This is a list of T cell receptor beta chains from one sample in a study of regulatory T cells in long-lasting Graves disease. MiXCR was run by TCRdb on the multiplex PCR reads, yielding one entry per CDR3 protein. The sample comprises about 470,000 distinct CDR3 sequences, 15% of which are singletons, and 16% rests with the top ten. These data were likewise used in another study, on T cells in Graves' hyperthyroidism and ophthalmopathy.

The starting material was peripheral blood mononuclear cells (PBMCs), obtained at new diagnosis, from a patient treated with antithyroid drugs. The source of these receptors is a woman aged 25 to 39 with Graves disease. CDR3s include the opening cysteine and the closing phenylalanine or tryptophan.

cdr3_length,j_call,v_call,cdr3_aa
17,TRBJ2-2,TRBV15,CATSRGAAGDGTGELFF
15,TRBJ1-6,TRBV11-2,CASSGGGQGNSPLHF
15,TRBJ2-6,TRBV5-1,CASSTGTSGANVLTF
14,TRBJ1-1,TRBV19,CASSIVRENTEAFF
12,TRBJ1-2,TRBV29-1,CSVPTSRDGYTF
12,TRBJ2-1,TRBV24-1,CATSGGQGAAFF
13,TRBJ2-7,TRBV15,CATSDSGPYEQYF
15,TRBJ2-2,TRBV11-2,CASPGGMTNTGELFF
17,TRBJ2-1,TRBV19,CASSIAGTSGRPVGQFF
17,TRBJ2-2,TRBV15,CATSRDGWAGATGELFF
14,TRBJ2-1,TRBV12-3/TRBV12-4,CASRPGLDGNEQFF
15,TRBJ1-6,TRBV28,CASSSSGGSFSPLHF
13,TRBJ1-4,TRBV2,CASTRDEGEKLFF
16,TRBJ2-7,TRBV11-2,CASSPRFLGPSYEQYF
16,TRBJ2-2,TRBV14,CASSQRRLAGTGELFF
16,TRBJ2-7,TRBV11-2,CASSRLVGQYSYEQYF
16,TRBJ2-2,TRBV20-1,CSARAQLTGVTGELFF
13,TRBJ2-1,TRBV6-2/TRBV6-3,CASSPSPSLEQFF
12,TRBJ2-1,TRBV2,CASTPGLDEQFF
14,TRBJ1-4,TRBV11-2,CASSTEQVNEKLFF
14,TRBJ2-7,TRBV11-2,CASSLVGQGDEQYF
13,TRBJ2-5,TRBV5-6,CASSPGSLRTQYF
17,TRBJ1-1,TRBV3-1,CASSQDGLNILNTEAFF
15,TRBJ2-1,TRBV24-1,CATSDNLGSYNEQFF
14,TRBJ2-7,TRBV20-1,CSAMKAGASYEQYF
15,TRBJ2-7,TRBV15,CATSRSSGANYEQYF
14,NA,TRBV6-5,CASSSATTRSEQFF
14,TRBJ2-7,TRBV20-1,CSARVSRGVSEQYF
14,TRBJ1-5,TRBV24-1,CATSDTQGIQPQHF
12,TRBJ2-7,TRBV29-1,CSVEGGDREQYF
14,TRBJ2-1,TRBV9,CASSLRVWENEQFF
12,TRBJ2-5,TRBV14,CASSQLLETQYF
13,TRBJ1-2,TRBV24-1,CATSVTAYYGYTF
13,TRBJ2-7,TRBV7-3,CASSLRPLREQYF
19,TRBJ2-3,TRBV10-3,CAISERGTSGRASTDTQYF
12,TRBJ2-7,TRBV12-3/TRBV12-4,CASSFGVPGQYF
16,TRBJ2-5,TRBV7-2,CASSLAISYPRETQYF
15,TRBJ2-2,TRBV30,CAWKRRDSEAGELFF
17,TRBJ2-1,TRBV5-1,CASSLETGGFTYNEQFF
18,TRBJ1-5,TRBV7-3,CASSPPGMGTGGNQPQHF
14,TRBJ2-3,TRBV30,CASGSRGFTDTQYF
14,TRBJ1-1,TRBV2,CASSGVNGWTEAFF
13,TRBJ1-1,TRBV7-9,CASSLGAGLEAFF
18,TRBJ1-4,TRBV13,CASSLWAEQASTNEKLFF